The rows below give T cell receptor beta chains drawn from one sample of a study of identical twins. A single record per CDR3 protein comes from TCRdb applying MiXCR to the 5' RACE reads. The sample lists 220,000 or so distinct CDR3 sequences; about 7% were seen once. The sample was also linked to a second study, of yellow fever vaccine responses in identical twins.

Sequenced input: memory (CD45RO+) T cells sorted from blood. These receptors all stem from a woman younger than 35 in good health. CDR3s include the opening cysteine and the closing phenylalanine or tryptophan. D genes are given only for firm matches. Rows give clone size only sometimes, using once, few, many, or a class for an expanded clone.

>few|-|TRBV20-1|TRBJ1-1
TGCAGTGGTGTCGGGGTGGGCACTGAAGCTTTCTTT
CSGVGVGTEAFF
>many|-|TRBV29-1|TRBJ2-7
TGCAGCGTTCAGGGGAAGAAAAGCTACGAGCAGTACTTC
CSVQGKKSYEQYF
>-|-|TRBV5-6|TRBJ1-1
TGTGCCAGCAGCTTGGTCGGGGGGCTGATGAACACTGAAGCTTTCTTT
CASSLVGGLMNTEAFF
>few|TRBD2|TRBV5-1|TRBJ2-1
TGCGCCAGCAGCTTGATAGGGACTAGCGGGAGGTCCTACAATGAGCAGTTCTTC
CASSLIGTSGRSYNEQFF
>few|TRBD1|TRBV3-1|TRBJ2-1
TGTGCCAGCAGCCAAAGAAGCTTGACAGGGTTGGCGACCAATGAGCAGTTCTTC
CASSQRSLTGLATNEQFF
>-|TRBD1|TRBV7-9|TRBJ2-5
TGTGCCAGCAGCCCCGGGACAGCCATACAAGAGACCCAGTACTTC
CASSPGTAIQETQYF
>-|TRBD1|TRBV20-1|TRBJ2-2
TGCAGTGCTAGACAGGGGGCATTTCAGGACACCGGGGAGCTGTTTTTT
CSARQGAFQDTGELFF
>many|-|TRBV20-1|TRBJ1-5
TGCAGTGCTAGTTGGCAGGGGAATCAGCCCCAGCATTTT
CSASWQGNQPQHF
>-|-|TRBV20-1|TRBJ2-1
TGCAGTGCTAGAGATCAATTGCGGGACTCCAATGAGCAGTTCTTC
CSARDQLRDSNEQFF
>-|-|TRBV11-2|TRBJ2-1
TGTGCCAGCAGCCCCGCCCTTGAGCAGTTCTTC
CASSPALEQFF
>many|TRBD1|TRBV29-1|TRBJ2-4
TGCAGCGTAAAAATAACAGGGGGCGTCGAAAACATTCAGTACTTC
CSVKITGGVENIQYF
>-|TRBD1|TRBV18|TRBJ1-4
TGTGCCAGCTCGGGACAGGGCATAATTGAAAAACTGTTTTTT
CASSGQGIIEKLFF
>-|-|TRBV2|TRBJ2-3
TGTGCCAGCAAGATTCAGGTTACGCAGTATTTT
CASKIQVTQYF
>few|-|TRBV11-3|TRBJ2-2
TGTGCCAGCAGCTTATCCGCGAACACCGGGGAGCTGTTTTTT
CASSLSANTGELFF
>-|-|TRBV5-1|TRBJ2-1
TGCGCCAGCAGTTCCGGACCTAATGAGCAGTTCTTC
CASSSGPNEQFF
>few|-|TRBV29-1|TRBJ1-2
TGCAGCGTTGATCCCGGGGTCTTTGGCTACACCTTC
CSVDPGVFGYTF
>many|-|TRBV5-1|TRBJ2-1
TGCGCCAGCAGCCAAGGGCCACAGGGAATTAATGAGCAGTTCTTC
CASSQGPQGINEQFF
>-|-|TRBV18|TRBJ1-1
TGTGCCAGCTCACCACGGGAGGACACTGAAGCTTTCTTT
CASSPREDTEAFF
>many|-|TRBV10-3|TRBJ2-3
TGTGCCATCAGGGGCGACAGGTGGGACACAGATACGCAGTATTTT
CAIRGDRWDTDTQYF